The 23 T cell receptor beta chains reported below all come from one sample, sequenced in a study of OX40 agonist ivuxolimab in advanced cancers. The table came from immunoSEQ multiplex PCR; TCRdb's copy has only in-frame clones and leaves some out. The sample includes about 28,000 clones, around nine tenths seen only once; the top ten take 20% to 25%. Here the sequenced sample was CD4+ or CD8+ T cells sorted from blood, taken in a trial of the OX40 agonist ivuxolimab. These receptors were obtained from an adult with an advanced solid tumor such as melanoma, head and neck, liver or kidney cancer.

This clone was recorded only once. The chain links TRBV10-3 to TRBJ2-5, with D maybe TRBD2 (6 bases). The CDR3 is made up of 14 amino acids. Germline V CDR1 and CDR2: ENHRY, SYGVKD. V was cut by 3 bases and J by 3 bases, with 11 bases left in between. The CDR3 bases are TGTGCCATCAGTGATAGGTTAGCGGAAGAGACCCAGTACTTC. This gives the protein CAISDRLAEETQYF.

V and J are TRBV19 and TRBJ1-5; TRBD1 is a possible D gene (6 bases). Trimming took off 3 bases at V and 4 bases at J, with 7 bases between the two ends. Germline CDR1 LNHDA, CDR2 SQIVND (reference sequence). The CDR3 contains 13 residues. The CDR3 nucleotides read TGTGCCAGTAGTATTGGACAGAATCAGCCCCAGCATTTT. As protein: CASSIGQNQPQHF. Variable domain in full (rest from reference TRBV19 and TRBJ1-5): DGGITQSPKYLFRKEGQNVTLSCEQNLNHDAMYWYRQDPGQGLRLIYYSQIVNDFQKGDIAEGYSVSREKKESFPLTVTSAQKNPTAFYLCASSIGQNQPQHFGDGTRLSIL.

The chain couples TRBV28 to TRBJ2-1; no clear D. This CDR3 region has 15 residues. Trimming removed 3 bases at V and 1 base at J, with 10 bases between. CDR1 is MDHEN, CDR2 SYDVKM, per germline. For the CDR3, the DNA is TGTGCCAGCAGTTTCCCAGAGAGGTCCTACAATGAGCAGTTCTTC. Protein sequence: CASSFPERSYNEQFF.

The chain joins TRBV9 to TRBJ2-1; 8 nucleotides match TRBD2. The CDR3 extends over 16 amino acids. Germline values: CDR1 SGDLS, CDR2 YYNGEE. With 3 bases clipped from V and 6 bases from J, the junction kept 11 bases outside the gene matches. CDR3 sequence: CASSEASGYPFNEQFF. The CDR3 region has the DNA TGTGCCAGCAGCGAGGCTAGCGGGTATCCGTTCAATGAGCAGTTCTTC.

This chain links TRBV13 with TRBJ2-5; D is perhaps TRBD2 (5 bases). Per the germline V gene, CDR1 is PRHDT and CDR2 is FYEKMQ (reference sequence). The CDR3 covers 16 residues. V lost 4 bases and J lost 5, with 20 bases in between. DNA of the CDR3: TGTGCCAGCAGCTCCTCGAGGCTAGCCTTCCCGGAGACCCAGTACTTC. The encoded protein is CASSSSRLAFPETQYF.

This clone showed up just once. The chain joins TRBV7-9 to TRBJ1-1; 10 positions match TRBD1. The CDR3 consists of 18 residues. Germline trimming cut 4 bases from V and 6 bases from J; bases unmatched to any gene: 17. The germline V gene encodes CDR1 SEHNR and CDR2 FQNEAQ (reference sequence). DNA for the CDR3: TGTGCCAGCAGCTCGCGTGAGGACAGGGGGGCTGCAGGCGCTGAAGCTTTCTTT. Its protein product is CASSSREDRGAAGAEAFF.

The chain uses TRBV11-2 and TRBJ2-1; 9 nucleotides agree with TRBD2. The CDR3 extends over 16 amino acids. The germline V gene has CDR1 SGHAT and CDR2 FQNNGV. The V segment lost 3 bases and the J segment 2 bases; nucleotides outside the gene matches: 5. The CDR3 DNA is TGTGCCAGCAGCTTGACTAGCGGCTGGACCTACAATGAGCAGTTCTTC. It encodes CASSLTSGWTYNEQFF.

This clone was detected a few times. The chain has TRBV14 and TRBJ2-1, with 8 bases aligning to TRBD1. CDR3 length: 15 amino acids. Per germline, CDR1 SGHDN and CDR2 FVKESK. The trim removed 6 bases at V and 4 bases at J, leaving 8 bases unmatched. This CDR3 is CASRQGGGFYNEQFF. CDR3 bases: TGTGCCAGCAGACAGGGGGGAGGATTTTACAATGAGCAGTTCTTC. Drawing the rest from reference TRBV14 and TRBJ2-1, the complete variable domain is EAGVTQFPSHSVIEKGQTVTLRCDPISGHDNLYWYRRVMGKEIKFLLHFVKESKQDESGMPNNRFLAERTGGTYSTLKVQPAELEDSGVYFCASRQGGGFYNEQFFGPGTRLTVL.

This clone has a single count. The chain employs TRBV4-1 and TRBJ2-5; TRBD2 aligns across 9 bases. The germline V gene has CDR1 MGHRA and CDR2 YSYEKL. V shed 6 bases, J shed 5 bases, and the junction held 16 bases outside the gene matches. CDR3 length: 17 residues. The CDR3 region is CASSPVLAGPKSETQYF. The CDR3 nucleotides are TGCGCCAGCAGTCCGGTACTAGCGGGCCCGAAGTCGGAGACCCAGTACTTC.

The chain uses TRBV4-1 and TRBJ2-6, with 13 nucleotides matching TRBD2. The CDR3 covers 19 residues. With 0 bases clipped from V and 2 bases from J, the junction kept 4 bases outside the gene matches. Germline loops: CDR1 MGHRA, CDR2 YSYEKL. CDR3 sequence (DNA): TGCGCCAGCAGCCAAGAAGGACTAGCGGGAGCGGCTGGGGCCAACGTCCTGACTTTC. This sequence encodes CASSQEGLAGAAGANVLTF.

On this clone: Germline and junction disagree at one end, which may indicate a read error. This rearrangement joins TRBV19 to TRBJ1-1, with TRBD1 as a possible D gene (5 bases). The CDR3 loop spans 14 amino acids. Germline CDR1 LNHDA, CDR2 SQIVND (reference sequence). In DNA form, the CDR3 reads TGTGCCAGTAGTTTAGAGGGGAGTCGGACTGAAGCTTTCTTT. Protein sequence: CASSLEGSRTEAFF.

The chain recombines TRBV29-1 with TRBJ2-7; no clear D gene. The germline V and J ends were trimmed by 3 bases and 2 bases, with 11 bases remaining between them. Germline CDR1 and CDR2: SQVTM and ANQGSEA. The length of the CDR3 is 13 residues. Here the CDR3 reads CSVESLGTYEQYF. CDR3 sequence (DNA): TGCAGCGTTGAGTCGCTGGGGACCTACGAGCAGTACTTC.

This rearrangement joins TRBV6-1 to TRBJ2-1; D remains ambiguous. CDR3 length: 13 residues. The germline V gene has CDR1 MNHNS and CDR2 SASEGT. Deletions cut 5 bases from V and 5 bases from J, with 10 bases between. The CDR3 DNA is TGTGCCAGCAGTCCGTTGGGCAACAATGAGCAGTTCTTC. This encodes CASSPLGNNEQFF.

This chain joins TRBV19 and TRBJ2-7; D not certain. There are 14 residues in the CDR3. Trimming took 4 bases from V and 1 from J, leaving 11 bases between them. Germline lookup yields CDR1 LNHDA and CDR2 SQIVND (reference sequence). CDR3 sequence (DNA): TGTGCCAGTAGTAGCAGTCCTGGGTCCTACGAGCAGTACTTC. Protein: CASSSSPGSYEQYF.

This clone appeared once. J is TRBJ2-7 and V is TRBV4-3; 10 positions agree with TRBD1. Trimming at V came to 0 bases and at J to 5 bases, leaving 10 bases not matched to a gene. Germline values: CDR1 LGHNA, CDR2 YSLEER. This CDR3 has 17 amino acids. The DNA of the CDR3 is TGCGCCAGCAGCCAAGACCCAACCGGGACAGGGGACAACGAGCAGTACTTC. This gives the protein CASSQDPTGTGDNEQYF.

CDR3 sequence: CASGGTGTGEQFF. In DNA form, the CDR3 reads TGTGCTAGTGGGGGGACGGGTACGGGTGAGCAGTTCTTC. This chain connects TRBV12-5 to TRBJ2-1; D may correspond to TRBD1 or TRBD2 (5 bases each). Germline V gives CDR1 LGHNT, CDR2 FRNRAP. V was cut by 6 bases and J by 9 bases, with 15 bases left in between. The CDR3 totals 13 residues.

CDR3 nucleotide sequence: TGCGCCAGCAGCTTGGACTTTCACAATGAGCAGTTCTTC. It codes for CASSLDFHNEQFF. V gene TRBV5-1 combines with J gene TRBJ2-1; D uncertain. Germline CDR1 reads SGHRS; CDR2 reads YFSETQ. V was pared by 0 bases and J by 5 bases, with 6 bases between. There are 13 residues in the CDR3.

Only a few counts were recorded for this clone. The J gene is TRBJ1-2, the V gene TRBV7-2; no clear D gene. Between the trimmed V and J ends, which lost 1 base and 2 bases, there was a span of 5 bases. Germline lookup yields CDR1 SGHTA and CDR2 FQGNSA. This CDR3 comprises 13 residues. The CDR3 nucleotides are TGTGCCAGCAGCTTAGACGGAAACTATGGCTACACCTTC. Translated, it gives CASSLDGNYGYTF.

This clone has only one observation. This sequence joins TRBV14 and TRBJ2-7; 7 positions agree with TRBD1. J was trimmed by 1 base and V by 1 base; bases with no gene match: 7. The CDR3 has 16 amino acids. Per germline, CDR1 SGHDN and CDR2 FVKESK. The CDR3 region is CASSQGARGSSYEQYF. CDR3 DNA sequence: TGTGCCAGCAGCCAAGGAGCCAGGGGGAGTTCCTACGAGCAGTACTTC.

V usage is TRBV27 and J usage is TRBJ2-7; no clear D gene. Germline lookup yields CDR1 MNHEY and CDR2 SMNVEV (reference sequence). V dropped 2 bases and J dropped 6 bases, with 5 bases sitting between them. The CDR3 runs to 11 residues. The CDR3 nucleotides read TGTGCCAGCAGTTTAGGTAGCGAGCAGTACTTC. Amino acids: CASSLGSEQYF.

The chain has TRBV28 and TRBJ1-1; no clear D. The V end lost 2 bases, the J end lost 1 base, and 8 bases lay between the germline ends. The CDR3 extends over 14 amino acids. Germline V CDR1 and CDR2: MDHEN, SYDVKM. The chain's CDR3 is CASSLLPRNTEAFF. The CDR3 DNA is TGTGCCAGCAGTTTACTCCCAAGGAACACTGAAGCTTTCTTT.

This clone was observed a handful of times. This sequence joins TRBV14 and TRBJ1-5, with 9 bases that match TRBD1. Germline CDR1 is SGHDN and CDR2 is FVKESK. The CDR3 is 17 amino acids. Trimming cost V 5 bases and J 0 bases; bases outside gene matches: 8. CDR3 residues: CASSDRDRVCSNQPQHF. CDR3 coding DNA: TGTGCCAGCAGCGACCGGGACAGGGTTTGTAGCAATCAGCCCCAGCATTTT.

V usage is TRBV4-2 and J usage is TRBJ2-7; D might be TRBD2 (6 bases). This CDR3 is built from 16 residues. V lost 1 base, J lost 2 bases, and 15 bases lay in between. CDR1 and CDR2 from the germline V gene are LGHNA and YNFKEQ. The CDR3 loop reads CASSQGAGTPTYEQYF. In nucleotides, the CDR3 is TGTGCCAGCAGCCAAGGGGCCGGGACTCCAACCTACGAGCAGTACTTC.